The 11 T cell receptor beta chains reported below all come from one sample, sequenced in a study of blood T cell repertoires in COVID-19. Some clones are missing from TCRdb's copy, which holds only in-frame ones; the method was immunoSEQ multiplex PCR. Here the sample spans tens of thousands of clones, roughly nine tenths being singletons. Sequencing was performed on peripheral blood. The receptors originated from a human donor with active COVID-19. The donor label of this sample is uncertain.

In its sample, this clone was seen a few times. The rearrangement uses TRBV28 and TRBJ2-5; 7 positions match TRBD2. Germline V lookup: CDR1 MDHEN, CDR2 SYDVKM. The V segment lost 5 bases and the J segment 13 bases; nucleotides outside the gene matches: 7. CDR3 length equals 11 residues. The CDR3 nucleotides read TGTGCCAGCAGTCCGGGACTAAGGTGGTACTTC. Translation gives CASSPGLRWYF.

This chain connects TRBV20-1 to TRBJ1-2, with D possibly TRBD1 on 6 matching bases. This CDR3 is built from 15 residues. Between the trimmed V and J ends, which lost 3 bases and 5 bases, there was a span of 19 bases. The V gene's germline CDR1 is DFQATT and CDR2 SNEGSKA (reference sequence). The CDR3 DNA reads TGCAGTGCTAGTCTGGGGTCGCCAGGGACATATGGCTACACCTTC. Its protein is CSASLGSPGTYGYTF.

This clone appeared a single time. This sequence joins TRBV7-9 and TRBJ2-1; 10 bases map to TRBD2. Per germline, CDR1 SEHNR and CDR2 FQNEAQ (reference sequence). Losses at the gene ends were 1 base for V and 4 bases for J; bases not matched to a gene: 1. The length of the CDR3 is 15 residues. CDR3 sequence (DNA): TGTGCCAGCAGCTTAGGGACTAGCGGTTACAATGAGCAGTTCTTC. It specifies CASSLGTSGYNEQFF.

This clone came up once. The CDR3 nucleotides are TGTGCCAGCAGTATCGGGGGTTCTGGTGAAAAACTGTTTTTT. It yields the protein CASSIGGSGEKLFF. The chain employs TRBV2 and TRBJ1-4; perhaps TRBD1 as D (5 bases). Germline loops: CDR1 SNHLY, CDR2 FYNNEI. This CDR3 region has 14 residues. V dropped 5 bases and J dropped 7 bases, with 14 bases sitting between them. The full variable domain, rest sourced from reference TRBV2 and TRBJ1-4, is EPEVTQTPSHQVTQMGQEVILRCVPISNHLYFYWYRQILGQKVEFLVSFYNNEISEKSEIFDDQFSVERPDGSNFTLKIRSTKLEDSAMYFCASSIGGSGEKLFFGSGTQLSVL.

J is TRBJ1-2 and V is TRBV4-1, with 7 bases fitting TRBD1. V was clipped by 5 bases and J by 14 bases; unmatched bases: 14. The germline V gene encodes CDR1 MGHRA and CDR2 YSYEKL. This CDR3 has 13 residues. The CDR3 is CASSYSLTGVDTF. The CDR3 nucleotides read TGCGCCAGCAGCTATAGTCTTACAGGGGTTGATACCTTC.

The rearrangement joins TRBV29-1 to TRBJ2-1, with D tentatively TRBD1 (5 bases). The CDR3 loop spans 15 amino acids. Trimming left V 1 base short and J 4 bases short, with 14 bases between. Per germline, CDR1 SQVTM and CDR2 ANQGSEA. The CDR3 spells CSVEGGNQGYNEQFF. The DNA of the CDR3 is TGCAGCGTTGAAGGGGGTAATCAGGGTTACAATGAGCAGTTCTTC.

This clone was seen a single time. CDR3 protein: CASSLLGRLETQYF. The DNA of the CDR3 is TGTGCCAGCAGCTTGCTGGGGCGCCTAGAGACCCAGTACTTC. The chain combines TRBV5-6 with TRBJ2-5, with D maybe TRBD1 (5 bases). This CDR3 has 14 residues. CDR1 and CDR2 (germline): SGHDT, YYEEEE. V was cut by 1 base and J by 4 bases, with 11 bases left in between.

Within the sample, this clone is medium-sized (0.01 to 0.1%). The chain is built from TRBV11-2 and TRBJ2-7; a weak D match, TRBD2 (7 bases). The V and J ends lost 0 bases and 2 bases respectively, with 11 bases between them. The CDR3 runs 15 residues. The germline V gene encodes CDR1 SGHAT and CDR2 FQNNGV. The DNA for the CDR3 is TGTGCCAGCAGCTTAGATGGCGGGGGCACCTACGAGCAGTACTTC. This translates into CASSLDGGGTYEQYF.

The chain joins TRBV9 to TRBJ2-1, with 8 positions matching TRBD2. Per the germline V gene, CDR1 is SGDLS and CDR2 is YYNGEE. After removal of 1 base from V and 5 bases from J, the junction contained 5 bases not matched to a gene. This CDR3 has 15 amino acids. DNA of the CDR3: TGTGCCAGCAGCGTATCGGGGGGGCGTGACAATGAGCAGTTCTTC. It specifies CASSVSGGRDNEQFF.

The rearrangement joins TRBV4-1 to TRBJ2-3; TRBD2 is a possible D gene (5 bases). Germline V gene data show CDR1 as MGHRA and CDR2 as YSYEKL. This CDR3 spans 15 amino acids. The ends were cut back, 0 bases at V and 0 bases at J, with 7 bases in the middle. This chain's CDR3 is CASSQDRTSTDTQYF. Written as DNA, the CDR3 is TGCGCCAGCAGCCAAGACAGGACTAGCACAGATACGCAGTATTTT.

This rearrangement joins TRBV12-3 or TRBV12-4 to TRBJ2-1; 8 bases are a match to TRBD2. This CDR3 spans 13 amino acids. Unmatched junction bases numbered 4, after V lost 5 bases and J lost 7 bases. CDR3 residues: CASSPAGGNEQFF. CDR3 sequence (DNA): TGTGCCAGCAGTCCCGCGGGGGGTAATGAGCAGTTCTTC.